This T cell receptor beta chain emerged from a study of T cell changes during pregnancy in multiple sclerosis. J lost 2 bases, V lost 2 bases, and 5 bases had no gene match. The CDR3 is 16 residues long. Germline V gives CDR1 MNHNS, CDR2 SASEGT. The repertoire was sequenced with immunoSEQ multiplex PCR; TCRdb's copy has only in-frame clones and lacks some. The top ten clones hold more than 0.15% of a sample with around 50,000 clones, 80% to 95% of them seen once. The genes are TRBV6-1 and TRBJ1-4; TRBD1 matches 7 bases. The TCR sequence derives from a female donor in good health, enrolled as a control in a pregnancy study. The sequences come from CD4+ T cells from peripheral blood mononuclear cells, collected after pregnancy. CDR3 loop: CASSEQEGATNEKLFF. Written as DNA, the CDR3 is TGTGCCAGCAGTGAACAGGAGGGGGCGACTAATGAAAAACTGTTTTTT.